Below, 6 T cell receptor beta chains from the same sample are listed, as sequenced in a study of blood T cells in healthy people across ages. A sample-barcoded 5' primer and a J-beta primer mix were used in a second PCR of roughly 7 to 11 cycles. Each CDR3 protein is one row after TCRdb ran MiXCR on the 5' RACE reads. This sample has more than 900,000 distinct CDR3 sequences, with about 27% found just once. The sample was also linked to a second study, of T cells of mothers and their children.

Source material: blood. The origin of the receptors is a woman aged 40 to 55 in good health.

This clonotype has ten or more counts. The V and J genes are TRBV29-1 and TRBJ2-3; TRBD2 aligns across 8 bases. The CDR3 has 13 residues. The V segment lost 4 bases and the J segment 8 bases; nucleotides outside the gene matches: 8. Germline V lookup: CDR1 SQVTM, CDR2 ANQGSEA. CDR3 sequence: CSVVRSGAGTQYF. The CDR3 DNA reads TGCAGCGTTGTTCGTAGCGGGGCGGGTACGCAGTATTTT.

This clonotype was seen once. Being one base from a much bigger clone, this may be a read error. This sequence joins TRBV6-5 and TRBJ1-6, with 8 bases matching TRBD1. Germline V lookup: CDR1 MNHEY, CDR2 SVGAGI. This CDR3 comprises 15 residues. The junction had 11 bases not matched to a gene; V was cut back by 6 bases and J by 10 bases. The CDR3 here is CASSPGTGSFSPLHF. The CDR3 nucleotides are TGTGCCAGCAGCCCCGGGACAGGATCGTTCTCACCCCTCCACTTT.

This clonotype was seen more than once but under ten times. This chain connects TRBV5-1 to TRBJ1-1, with a possible D match to TRBD1 (6 bases). Trimming took off 2 bases at V and 5 bases at J, with 13 bases between the two ends. The CDR3 is 14 amino acids. Germline V gives CDR1 SGHRS, CDR2 YFSETQ. The CDR3 loop is CASSLQGDRTEAFF. DNA of the CDR3: TGCGCCAGCAGCTTACAGGGAGATAGGACTGAAGCTTTCTTT.

This clonotype showed up just a few times. J is TRBJ1-4 and V is TRBV5-6; D is ambiguous. The CDR3 contains 16 residues. Germline V gene data show CDR1 as SGHDT and CDR2 as YYEEEE. Trimming left V 4 bases short and J 0 bases short, with 13 bases between. The CDR3 region is CASSLITAATNEKLFF. The CDR3 DNA sequence: TGTGCCAGCAGCCTCATTACCGCCGCAACTAATGAAAAACTGTTTTTT.

V usage is TRBV7-2 and J usage is TRBJ2-3; 7 nucleotides match TRBD2. The CDR3 is 16 residues long. J gave up 0 bases and V 0 bases, and 3 bases lay outside the gene matches. CDR1 and CDR2 from the germline V gene are SGHTA and FQGNSA. The CDR3: CASSLARGISTDTQYF. CDR3 bases: TGTGCCAGCAGCTTAGCGCGGGGGATCAGCACAGATACGCAGTATTTT.

The V call is TRBV6-1, the J call TRBJ1-2; tentative D call: TRBD1 (6 bases). V was trimmed by 4 bases and J by 1 base, leaving 16 bases between them. Germline V gives CDR1 MNHNS, CDR2 SASEGT. This CDR3 contains 16 residues. In nucleotides, the CDR3 is TGTGCCAGCAGTGGGGCCCGGGGGCCGCTTAACTATGGCTACACCTTC. Protein sequence: CASSGARGPLNYGYTF.